This T cell receptor (beta chain) was documented in a study of neurological immune-mediated disorders. This clonotype was observed a single time. The antigen remains undetermined. Study-wide points: It was HTLV-1-associated myelopathy that showed the most TCR clonal expansion, while multiple sclerosis showed the least, falling below healthy controls. Among expanded clones, no CDR3 amino acid sequences were shared across subjects, a pattern suggesting private repertoires in all groups.

The method for making cDNA was 5'RACE, and it used 10-nucleotide random UMIs. Via MiXCR, TCRdb re-called the 5' RACE reads, giving one row per CDR3 protein. The table records more than 55,000 distinct CDR3 sequences, about 24% of them present only once. Time point in this sample: technical triplicate 2. The unsorted libraries were prepared from 2 million PBMCs (stored at -80 C). J gave up 7 bases and V 4 bases, and 15 bases lay outside the gene matches. Per germline, CDR1 SGDLS and CDR2 YYNGEE. This CDR3 spans 17 amino acids. The chain combines TRBV9 with TRBJ2-5; 11 bases agree with TRBD2. The receptor comes from a man aged 55 to 69 with HTLV-1-associated myelopathy (HAM/TSP). Sequenced material: PBMCs. DNA for the CDR3: TGTGCCAGCAGCCCCCCCTTTTCGACTAGCGGGACAGGGACCCAGTACTTC. It yields the protein CASSPPFSTSGTGTQYF.